This entry is about one T cell receptor beta chain. Its antigen remains unknown. Primers used in a second PCR of about 7 to 12 cycles were a sample-barcoded 5' primer and a J-beta primer mix. TCRdb reprocessed the 5' RACE reads with MiXCR, giving one entry per CDR3 protein. This sample has about 830,000 distinct CDR3 sequences, with about 62% found just once. The CDR3 spans 14 residues. Trimming shortened V by 7 bases and J by 0 bases, and 15 bases separated the two germline ends. In germline, CDR1 is SQVTM, CDR2 ANQGSEA. This sample was included in a study of blood T cells in healthy people across ages. Study-wide findings and caveats: Among long-lived donors, naive CD4+ cells were more numerous and diversity higher than in aged donors. Observed TCR beta diversity per million T cells went down as age went up. This fall followed a roughly linear course with age.

The chain carries TRBV29-1 and TRBJ1-2; D is perhaps TRBD1 (5 bases). The source of this sequence is a young man in good health. The material sequenced was blood. The CDR3 sequence is CSAQTGTTNYGYTF. Written as DNA, the CDR3 is TGCAGCGCTCAAACCGGGACTACTAACTATGGCTACACCTTC.